Listed here is a single T cell receptor (beta chain). As yet, its antigen is unknown. Trimming took 5 bases from V and 8 from J, leaving 16 bases between them. Germline CDR1 reads SGHVS; CDR2 reads FQNEAQ. The CDR3 loop spans 15 amino acids. CDR3 and TCR beta VDJ profiling relied on genomic DNA as the template. One entry per CDR3 protein, called by TCRdb with MiXCR from the reads. The sample includes roughly 300,000 distinct CDR3 sequences, 55% to 60% of them seen just once. The data are from a study of CD8+CD57+ T cells in acquired aplastic anemia. Regarding the study as a whole: Sharing between patients and controls was observed for some 27 CD8+ CDR3 sequences. The CD8+ Simpson's diversity of patients and controls was not significantly different.

The chain is built from TRBV7-8 and TRBJ1-6, with a tentative D call TRBD1 (6 bases). Source material: sorted CD4+, CD8+, or CD8+CD57+ T cells (not recorded which) from PBMCs. The receptor's source is a human donor with severe aplastic anemia or a healthy control (not recorded which). The CDR3 region has the DNA TGTGCCAGCAGCGACGTCCGACAGGTTGATTCACCCCTCCACTTT. Translated: CASSDVRQVDSPLHF.